Listed here are 5 T cell receptor beta chains from one sample, sequenced in a study of OX40 agonist ivuxolimab in advanced cancers. The repertoire was sequenced with immunoSEQ multiplex PCR; TCRdb's copy has only in-frame clones and lacks some. The top ten hold 4.5% to 6% of the sample, which has 92,000 or so clones, around 80% seen once. Sequences were derived from CD4+ or CD8+ T cells sorted from blood, sampled in a trial of the OX40 agonist ivuxolimab. Every receptor here comes from an adult with an advanced solid tumor such as melanoma, head and neck, liver or kidney cancer.

The genes are TRBV25-1 and TRBJ2-3; tentatively, D is TRBD1 (6 bases). The germline V and J ends were trimmed by 4 bases and 6 bases, with 11 bases remaining between them. The germline CDR1 and CDR2 sequences are MGHDK and SYGVNS. The CDR3 covers 13 residues. The CDR3 reads CASSVRGADTQYF. The CDR3 DNA reads TGTGCCAGCAGTGTCAGGGGTGCCGATACGCAGTATTTT.

The chain recombines TRBV6-1 with TRBJ2-5; D is uncertain. Judging by the DNA end, TRBJ2-7 fits better; the J call may be wrong. Germline V gene lookup returns CDR1 MNHNS and CDR2 SASEGT. CDR3 size: 13 residues. CDR3 loop: CASTLNLDYEQYF. The CDR3 DNA reads as TGTGCCAGCACCTTGAACTTGGACTACGAGCAGTACTTC.

The V and J genes are TRBV9 and TRBJ2-3; D is unclear. Germline V gives CDR1 SGDLS, CDR2 YYNGEE. The length of the CDR3 is 15 residues. V was shortened by 0 bases and J by 1 base, with 9 bases between the two germline ends. The CDR3 DNA is TGTGCCAGCAGCGTAGCAGTGAGCGGCACAGATACGCAGTATTTT. This gives the protein CASSVAVSGTDTQYF.

The chain recombines TRBV5-1 with TRBJ2-5, with a weak D call TRBD1 (6 bases). CDR1 and CDR2 from the germline V gene are SGHRS and YFSETQ. The V end was cut by 0 bases, the J end by 5 bases, with 17 bases between. This CDR3 contains 16 residues. CDR3 in DNA: TGCGCCAGCAGCTTGGGACGACAGGACGGTCGGGAGACCCAGTACTTC. Amino acid sequence: CASSLGRQDGRETQYF.

J is TRBJ1-1 and V is TRBV7-9; D may be TRBD1 (6 bases). Trimming took 4 bases from V and 6 from J, leaving 15 bases between them. The V gene's germline CDR1 is SEHNR and CDR2 FQNEAQ (reference sequence). The CDR3 has 14 amino acids. The DNA of the CDR3 is TGTGCCAGCAGCTATAGACAGGATGGCCCTGAAGCTTTCTTT. Its protein product is CASSYRQDGPEAFF.